The following is a T cell receptor (beta chain) sequence with its context. Its antigen is unidentified. Combined were second doses at about 4 or about 12 weeks. Germline CDR1 is SEHNR and CDR2 is FQNEAQ (reference sequence). The CDR3 is 14 residues long. Trimming shortened V by 4 bases and J by 8 bases, and 17 bases separated the two germline ends. This sample was included in a study of T cell responses to AZD1222 COVID-19 vaccine. Study outcomes and limitations: Seropositivity was recorded at baseline in only six AZD1222 recipients. Every sample of the repertoires postdated the peak T cell response.

The protocol was immunoSEQ multiplex PCR, while the TCRdb copy is restricted to in-frame clones and leaves out a portion. The repertoire has about 130,000 clones, approximately 91% of them found once; the top ten carry around 1%. Sample: peripheral blood, taken 28 days after the second AZD1222 dose. The chain recombines TRBV7-9 with TRBJ2-5; a possible D gene is TRBD2 (6 bases). The clonotype comes from an adult who received the AZD1222 COVID-19 vaccine. CDR3: CASSYGTPEGTQYF. The DNA of the CDR3 is TGTGCCAGCAGCTACGGGACTCCTGAAGGAACCCAGTACTTC.